A single sample is the source of the 20 T cell receptor beta chains below, sequenced in a study of blood T cell repertoires in COVID-19. Produced via immunoSEQ multiplex PCR; TCRdb's table is partial and in-frame only. The data contain roughly 400,000 clones, about 83% of them singletons. Sequencing was done on a sample of PBMCs or T cells enriched from blood (not recorded which). The receptors here all came from a woman aged 45-65 years who had recovered from COVID-19.

Regarding this clone: A junction end diverges from the germline sequence, so it may reflect a read error. The CDR3 DNA reads TGCGCCAGCAGTCAAGGCTGGGAGTCCTACGAGCAGTACTTC. This encodes CASSQGWESYEQYF. The V gene is TRBV4-1, the J gene TRBJ2-7; D is perhaps TRBD2 (5 bases). Looked up from germline, CDR1 is MGHRA and CDR2 is YSYEKL. The CDR3 runs to 14 residues.

The V gene is TRBV25-1, the J gene TRBJ1-4; TRBD1 might be the D (5 bases). CDR3 length: 16 residues. V was trimmed by 2 bases and J by 8 bases, leaving 18 bases between them. Germline V CDR1 and CDR2: MGHDK, SYGVNS. The CDR3 region is CASSENRGRVYEKLFF. The CDR3 nucleotides are TGTGCCAGCAGTGAAAATAGGGGCAGGGTTTACGAAAAACTGTTTTTT.

The rearrangement links TRBV6-5 to TRBJ2-5, with D tentatively TRBD1 (5 bases). Germline V gene sequence: CDR1 MNHEY, CDR2 SVGAGI. V lost 6 bases and J 0 bases, leaving 8 bases between the germline ends. The length of the CDR3 is 13 residues. The CDR3, as DNA: TGTGCCAGCAGCCCAGGGTACCAAGAGACCCAGTACTTC. Translated, it gives CASSPGYQETQYF.

The chain is built from TRBV7-2 and TRBJ2-1; D is possibly TRBD2 (5 bases). Looked up from germline, CDR1 is SGHTA and CDR2 is FQGNSA. V was pared by 1 base and J by 0 bases, with 7 bases between. This CDR3 has 15 residues. The CDR3 region is CASSLEGSSYNEQFF. The CDR3 DNA follows: TGTGCCAGCAGCTTAGAAGGGAGCTCCTACAATGAGCAGTTCTTC.

In nucleotides, the CDR3 is TGTGCCAGCAGCGTGACCATACAGGGAGGGAGCAATCAGCCCCAGCATTTT. It codes for CASSVTIQGGSNQPQHF. The rearrangement links TRBV9 to TRBJ1-5, with D possibly matching TRBD1 (6 bases). Germline lookup yields CDR1 SGDLS and CDR2 YYNGEE. The CDR3 sequence is 17 residues long. Trimming removed 2 bases from V and 1 base from J, with 16 bases in between.

The chain recombines TRBV7-2 with TRBJ1-2, with no clear D. This CDR3 has 13 amino acids. Germline V gene lookup returns CDR1 SGHTA and CDR2 FQGNSA. The V and J ends lost 5 bases and 8 bases respectively, with 15 bases between them. CDR3 sequence: CASSDSGRGGYTF. CDR3 in DNA: TGTGCCAGCAGCGATAGCGGGCGAGGGGGCTACACCTTC. The variable domain in full, with the rest retrieved from reference TRBV7-2 and TRBJ1-2, is GAGVSQSPSNKVTEKGKDVELRCDPISGHTALYWYRQSLGQGLEFLIYFQGNSAPDKSGLPSDRFSAERTGGSVSTLTIQRTQQEDSAVYLCASSDSGRGGYTFGSGTRLTVV.

The chain is built from TRBV2 and TRBJ2-2; TRBD1 agrees at 7 bases. CDR1 and CDR2 (germline): SNHLY, FYNNEI. V lost 3 bases and J lost 7; bases outside the gene matches: 8. CDR3 length: 15 amino acids. CDR3 in amino acids: CASSDSGTEGGELFF. CDR3 DNA: TGTGCCAGCAGTGACTCCGGGACAGAAGGCGGGGAGCTGTTTTTT.

The rearrangement uses TRBV27 and TRBJ2-1; D is unclear. The CDR3 runs to 13 residues. Germline V CDR1 and CDR2: MNHEY, SMNVEV (reference sequence). The V end lost 4 bases, the J end lost 1 base, and 5 bases lay between the germline ends. CDR3 coding DNA: TGTGCCAGCAGTTCCCGGTCCTACAATGAGCAGTTCTTC. It yields the protein CASSSRSYNEQFF.

The V gene is TRBV7-2, the J gene TRBJ1-4; D gene unclear. V shed 1 base and J shed 10 bases, with 19 bases lying between them. The CDR3 is 16 amino acids. Germline V gives CDR1 SGHTA, CDR2 FQGNSA. Here the CDR3 DNA reads TGTGCCAGCAGCTTAGTAGTGGCCCCTCATCTAGGAAAACTGTTTTTT. This gives the protein CASSLVVAPHLGKLFF.

The V gene is TRBV30, the J gene TRBJ1-2; TRBD1 matches 9 bases. J gave up 6 bases and V 3 bases, and 14 bases lay outside the gene matches. CDR3 length: 16 residues. In germline, CDR1 is GTSNPN, CDR2 SVGIG (reference sequence). As DNA, the CDR3 is TGTGCCTGGAGCTCCTGGGCGGGGACAGGGAGCAATGGCTACACCTTC. The encoded protein is CAWSSWAGTGSNGYTF.

The CDR3 is CASSGKRYTEAFF. The CDR3, as DNA: TGTGCCAGCAGCGGAAAGCGGTACACTGAAGCTTTCTTT. The chain links TRBV7-6 to TRBJ1-1, with unresolved D. The germline CDR1 and CDR2 sequences are SGHVS and FNYEAQ. The length of the CDR3 is 13 residues. V gave up 5 bases and J gave up 3 bases, with 10 bases separating them.

This rearrangement joins TRBV3-1 (or the pseudogene TRBV3-2) to TRBJ2-5; TRBD2 matches at 7 bases. This CDR3 contains 16 residues. Germline values: CDR1 LGHDT, CDR2 YNNKEL (reference sequence). J lost 5 bases, V lost 4 bases, and 13 bases had no gene match. CDR3 in amino acids: CASSRRDYGVGETQYF. As DNA, the CDR3 is TGTGCCAGCAGCCGCAGGGACTATGGGGTCGGGGAGACCCAGTACTTC.

The V and J genes are TRBV7-2 and TRBJ1-1, with no clear D. This CDR3 region has 14 residues. Trimming took 4 bases from V and 0 from J, leaving 9 bases between them. The V gene's germline CDR1 is SGHTA and CDR2 FQGNSA. CDR3 protein: CASSSVGMNTEAFF. The CDR3 DNA sequence: TGTGCCAGCAGCTCAGTGGGCATGAACACTGAAGCTTTCTTT.

The chain couples TRBV27 to TRBJ2-4; D remains ambiguous. V lost 7 bases and J lost 0, with 7 bases in between. Looked up from germline, CDR1 is MNHEY and CDR2 is SMNVEV (reference sequence). The CDR3 is made up of 13 amino acids. CDR3 DNA sequence: TGTGCCAGCATGGAGTTAGCCAAAAACATTCAGTACTTC. Encoded protein: CASMELAKNIQYF.

The J gene is TRBJ2-3, the V gene TRBV2, with 7 bases that match TRBD2. CDR1 is SNHLY and CDR2 is FYNNEI in the germline V gene. The CDR3 is 15 residues long. J lost 2 bases, V lost 9 bases, and 11 bases had no gene match. Here the CDR3 reads CASSKLAPNTDTQYF. CDR3 sequence (DNA): TGTGCCAGTTCTAAACTAGCGCCAAACACAGATACGCAGTATTTT.

The chain combines TRBV7-8 with TRBJ2-7; 9 bases agree with TRBD2. Trimming cost V 1 base and J 10 bases; bases outside gene matches: 14. CDR3 length: 16 residues. Per germline, CDR1 SGHVS and CDR2 FQNEAQ. The CDR3 region is CASSLVSTWREGPQYF. The CDR3 nucleotides read TGTGCCAGCAGCTTAGTTTCTACCTGGCGGGAGGGCCCTCAGTACTTC. Looking up the rest from reference TRBV7-8 and TRBJ2-7 gives the full variable domain: GAGVSQSPRYKVAKRGQDVALRCDPISGHVSLFWYQQALGQGPEFLTYFQNEAQLDKSGLPSDRFFAERPEGSVSTLKIQRTQQEDSAVYLCASSLVSTWREGPQYFGPGTRLTVT.

This clone was observed once. This chain links TRBV5-1 with TRBJ1-2; no reliable D call. The germline CDR1 and CDR2 sequences are SGHRS and YFSETQ. The CDR3 runs to 13 residues. V lost 9 bases and J lost 7, with 19 bases in between. CDR3 DNA: TGCGCCACCCGTGAGAGGGAGGCCGGTGGCTACACCTTC. Protein: CATREREAGGYTF.

The chain couples TRBV28 to TRBJ1-2; the match to TRBD1 covers 11 bases. Germline lookup yields CDR1 MDHEN and CDR2 SYDVKM. With 8 bases clipped from V and 0 bases from J, the junction kept 2 bases outside the gene matches. The CDR3 has 14 amino acids. The CDR3 nucleotides are TGTGCCAGCGGGACAGGGGGATCTAACTATGGCTACACCTTC. This encodes CASGTGGSNYGYTF.

V is TRBV27 and J is TRBJ2-7; D remains unclear. Trimming removed 5 bases from V and 1 base from J, with 12 bases in between. CDR3 length equals 14 residues. The germline gives CDR1 MNHEY, CDR2 SMNVEV (reference sequence). The CDR3 is CASSPSSASYEQYF. CDR3 DNA sequence: TGTGCCAGCAGTCCATCCTCCGCGTCCTACGAGCAGTACTTC.

J is TRBJ1-1 and V is TRBV5-1; a possible D gene is TRBD1 (6 bases). Trimming removed 4 bases from V and 1 base from J, with 11 bases in between. CDR1 and CDR2 from the germline V gene are SGHRS and YFSETQ. The CDR3 runs 14 residues. The CDR3 region has the DNA TGCGCCAGCAGCCTCCGGACAGAGAACACTGAAGCTTTCTTT. This encodes CASSLRTENTEAFF.